The 27 T cell receptor beta chains reported below all come from one sample, sequenced in a study of blood T cell repertoires in COVID-19. The data were produced by immunoSEQ multiplex PCR, yet TCRdb's version contains in-frame clones alone and is incomplete. Among about 310,000 clones, 85% to 90% were seen once, and the ten largest hold roughly a tenth. Sample: PBMCs or T cells enriched from blood (not recorded which). All receptors come from a woman younger than 45 who had recovered from COVID-19.

The V and J genes are TRBV30 and TRBJ2-7; 8 positions agree with TRBD1. V was clipped by 4 bases and J by 4 bases; unmatched bases: 6. The CDR3 is 13 amino acids. Germline V gene lookup returns CDR1 GTSNPN and CDR2 SVGIG (reference sequence). CDR3 sequence: CAWKGTGVYEQYF. CDR3 DNA: TGTGCCTGGAAAGGGACAGGAGTTTACGAGCAGTACTTC.

This chain links TRBV27 with TRBJ2-1; 13 bases align to TRBD2. Per the germline V gene, CDR1 is MNHEY and CDR2 is SMNVEV (reference sequence). After removal of 5 bases from V and 6 bases from J, the junction contained 10 bases not matched to a gene. This CDR3 spans 17 amino acids. CDR3 DNA sequence: TGTGCCAGCAGTCAAAGGGAAAGACTAGCGGGAGGCAATGAGCAGTTCTTC. As protein: CASSQRERLAGGNEQFF.

CDR3 sequence: CASTRTGVHGYTF. CDR3 DNA: TGTGCCAGCACCCGGACAGGGGTTCACGGCTACACCTTC. This chain uses TRBV6-5 with TRBJ1-2; 9 bases fit TRBD1. The V gene end was trimmed by 7 bases and the J gene end by 8 bases; junction bases not matched to a gene: 8. The CDR3 has 13 residues. Germline V gives CDR1 MNHEY, CDR2 SVGAGI.

The chain joins TRBV5-6 to TRBJ1-6; D might be TRBD1 (5 bases). The germline V gene has CDR1 SGHDT and CDR2 YYEEEE. The CDR3 extends over 15 amino acids. V was trimmed by 0 bases and J by 10 bases, leaving 14 bases between them. The CDR3 loop reads CASSLVWQGQSPLHF. CDR3 in DNA: TGTGCCAGCAGCTTGGTTTGGCAGGGTCAGTCACCCCTCCACTTT. Supplemented by reference TRBV5-6 and TRBJ1-6, the full variable domain reads DAGVTQSPTHLIKTRGQQVTLRCSPKSGHDTVSWYQQALGQGPQFIFQYYEEEERQRGNFPDRFSGHQFPNYSSELNVNALLLGDSALYLCASSLVWQGQSPLHFGNGTRLTVT.

This rearrangement joins TRBV6-5 to TRBJ2-3; TRBD1 agrees at 7 bases. The V gene's germline CDR1 is MNHEY and CDR2 SVGAGI. Germline trimming cut 6 bases from V and 4 bases from J; bases unmatched to any gene: 7. This CDR3 has 14 residues. The CDR3: CASRARDRSDTQYF. In nucleotides, the CDR3 is TGTGCCAGCAGGGCACGGGACAGATCAGATACGCAGTATTTT.

The CDR3 loop is CASSSPGRYGNEQFF. The DNA of the CDR3 is TGTGCCAGTAGTTCGCCAGGGCGGTACGGCAATGAGCAGTTCTTC. The genes are TRBV19 and TRBJ2-1; the D gene is possibly TRBD1 (5 bases). With 5 bases removed from V and 6 bases from J, the gap between germline ends came to 17 bases. This CDR3 region has 15 residues. CDR1 is LNHDA and CDR2 is SQIVND in the germline V gene (reference sequence).

The chain is built from TRBV18 and TRBJ1-2; 8 positions agree with TRBD1. The CDR3 contains 14 residues. Germline CDR1 and CDR2: KGHSH and LQKENI. V lost 3 bases and J lost 5; bases outside the gene matches: 5. DNA for the CDR3: TGTGCCAGCTCACCTCTTGGGACAGGTTATGGCTACACCTTC. Translating it yields CASSPLGTGYGYTF. The full variable domain, rest sourced from reference TRBV18 and TRBJ1-2, is NAGVMQNPRHLVRRRGQEARLRCSPMKGHSHVYWYRQLPEEGLKFMVYLQKENIIDESGMPKERFSAEFPKEGPSILRIQQVVRGDSAAYFCASSPLGTGYGYTFGSGTRLTVV.

The chain links TRBV19 to TRBJ1-3, with TRBD1 matching 8 bases. From germline, CDR1 is LNHDA and CDR2 SQIVND (reference sequence). CDR3 size: 14 residues. J gave up 3 bases and V 8 bases, and 6 bases lay outside the gene matches. The CDR3 DNA is TGTGCCAGTCTGGCGGGACAGGATGGAAACACCATATATTTT. It specifies CASLAGQDGNTIYF.

V gene TRBV27 combines with J gene TRBJ2-1, with a tentative D call TRBD1 (5 bases). The CDR3 consists of 15 residues. CDR1 MNHEY and CDR2 SMNVEV come from the germline V gene (reference sequence). V was trimmed by 3 bases and J by 4 bases, leaving 13 bases between them. The CDR3, as DNA: TGTGCCAGCAGTTTGGGGCAGGGTCTTTACAATGAGCAGTTCTTC. This gives the protein CASSLGQGLYNEQFF.

V and J are TRBV5-1 and TRBJ2-1; 8 nucleotides match TRBD1. The ends lost 4 bases at V and 8 bases at J; junction bases unmatched: 8. This CDR3 is built from 14 residues. Germline V gene lookup returns CDR1 SGHRS and CDR2 YFSETQ. In DNA, the CDR3 is TGCGCCAGCAGCCCAGGGGGCCCCAACCATGAGCAGTTCTTC. Amino acids: CASSPGGPNHEQFF. Together with reference TRBV5-1 and TRBJ2-1, the CDR3 gives the full variable domain: KAGVTQTPRYLIKTRGQQVTLSCSPISGHRSVSWYQQTPGQGLQFLFEYFSETQRNKGNFPGRFSGRQFSNSRSEMNVSTLELGDSALYLCASSPGGPNHEQFFGPGTRLTVL.

In its sample, this clone was seen once. This chain connects TRBV7-2 to TRBJ1-5; 7 bases agree with TRBD1. The ends lost 5 bases at V and 6 bases at J; junction bases unmatched: 7. This CDR3 spans 14 amino acids. The germline gives CDR1 SGHTA, CDR2 FQGNSA. The CDR3 region is CASSMGQTSQPQHF. The CDR3 DNA is TGTGCCAGCAGCATGGGACAGACCAGTCAGCCCCAGCATTTT. Filled out from reference TRBV7-2 and TRBJ1-5, the complete variable domain reads GAGVSQSPSNKVTEKGKDVELRCDPISGHTALYWYRQSLGQGLEFLIYFQGNSAPDKSGLPSDRFSAERTGGSVSTLTIQRTQQEDSAVYLCASSMGQTSQPQHFGDGTRLSIL.

The V gene is TRBV4-3, the J gene TRBJ2-1; D possibly corresponds to TRBD2 (7 bases). The length of the CDR3 is 18 residues. Trimming took off 4 bases at V and 3 bases at J, with 22 bases between the two ends. Germline V gives CDR1 LGHNA, CDR2 YSLEER. CDR3 in DNA: TGCGCCAGCAGCCTGACTAGGGGAGGGACACTTATCTACAATGAGCAGTTCTTC. Protein sequence: CASSLTRGGTLIYNEQFF.

CDR3 nucleotide sequence: TGTGCCAGCAGCGTAGATTCGTGGCGGGTCTCCTACAATGAGCAGTTCTTC. Residues: CASSVDSWRVSYNEQFF. V and J are TRBV9 and TRBJ2-1; maybe TRBD2 (5 bases). The ends were cut back, 0 bases at V and 0 bases at J, with 13 bases in the middle. The CDR3 loop spans 17 amino acids. Germline CDR1 and CDR2: SGDLS and YYNGEE. The variable domain in full, completed from reference TRBV9 and TRBJ2-1, reads DSGVTQTPKHLITATGQRVTLRCSPRSGDLSVYWYQQSLDQGLQFLIQYYNGEERAKGNILERFSAQQFPDLHSELNLSSLELGDSALYFCASSVDSWRVSYNEQFFGPGTRLTVL.

This chain links TRBV12-5 with TRBJ1-1, with 9 bases matching TRBD1. Germline loops: CDR1 LGHNT, CDR2 FRNRAP. This CDR3 is built from 12 residues. The V and J ends lost 6 bases and 8 bases, in that order; junction bases with no gene match: 4. This CDR3 is CASGNRGLEAFF. In DNA, the CDR3 is TGTGCTAGTGGAAACAGGGGGCTCGAAGCTTTCTTT. The whole variable domain, filled in from reference TRBV12-5 and TRBJ1-1, reads DARVTQTPRHKVTEMGQEVTMRCQPILGHNTVFWYRQTMMQGLELLAYFRNRAPLDDSGMPKDRFSAEMPDATLATLKIQPSEPRDSAVYFCASGNRGLEAFFGQGTRLTVV.

The chain recombines TRBV18 with TRBJ1-3; D gene ambiguous. Trimming removed 2 bases at V and 11 bases at J, with 10 bases between. Germline V gene data show CDR1 as KGHSH and CDR2 as LQKENI. CDR3 length equals 12 residues. CDR3 sequence reads: CASSPISRAIYF. CDR3 DNA: TGTGCCAGCTCACCAATTTCGAGGGCCATATATTTT.

This rearrangement joins TRBV5-4 to TRBJ1-4; weak D call: TRBD1 (5 bases). V was cut by 5 bases and J by 5 bases, with 13 bases left in between. The CDR3 sequence is 14 residues long. From germline, CDR1 is SGHNT and CDR2 YYREEE (reference sequence). CDR3 coding DNA: TGTGCCAGCAGGGTAGGAGGGGCCAATGAAAAACTGTTTTTT. Residues: CASRVGGANEKLFF. Looking up the rest from reference TRBV5-4 and TRBJ1-4 gives the full variable domain: ETGVTQSPTHLIKTRGQQVTLRCSSQSGHNTVSWYQQALGQGPQFIFQYYREEENGRGNFPPRFSGLQFPNYSSELNVNALELDDSALYLCASRVGGANEKLFFGSGTQLSVL.

V and J are TRBV19 and TRBJ1-1; D unresolved. Trimming pared 6 bases from V and 2 bases from J, leaving 13 bases between. Germline V gene sequence: CDR1 LNHDA, CDR2 SQIVND (reference sequence). This CDR3 region has 14 residues. CDR3 sequence (DNA): TGTGCCAGTAGCCGGCTTGGGCGAAACACTGAAGCTTTCTTT. This encodes CASSRLGRNTEAFF.

This chain connects TRBV7-2 to TRBJ2-4; 9 bases match TRBD1. Germline V gives CDR1 SGHTA, CDR2 FQGNSA. J lost 7 bases, V lost 5 bases, and 6 bases had no gene match. CDR3 length equals 14 residues. The CDR3 DNA is TGTGCCAGCAGCCAAATCGGACAGGGGAACATTCAGTACTTC. This sequence encodes CASSQIGQGNIQYF.

Written as DNA, the CDR3 is TGTGCCAGCAGCCGGGGGCGGACTAGCGCAAACAATGAGCAGTTCTTC. Translating gives CASSRGRTSANNEQFF. The V and J genes are TRBV7-2 and TRBJ2-1; 9 bases match TRBD2. The V segment lost 5 bases and the J segment 5 bases; nucleotides outside the gene matches: 10. The CDR3 covers 16 residues. Germline V gene lookup returns CDR1 SGHTA and CDR2 FQGNSA.

This chain uses TRBV4-2 with TRBJ2-1, with D possibly matching TRBD2 (5 bases). CDR1 LGHNA and CDR2 YNFKEQ come from the germline V gene. V was trimmed by 6 bases and J by 0 bases, leaving 6 bases between them. The CDR3 contains 13 residues. CDR3 DNA sequence: TGTGCCAGCAGGGGGAGCTCCTACAATGAGCAGTTCTTC. This codes for CASRGSSYNEQFF.

The J gene is TRBJ2-1, the V gene TRBV21-1; TRBD2, the table's D call, lacks a check against the DNA. TRBV21-1 has pseudogene status. The CDR3 extends over 17 amino acids. The CDR3: CASSTPFREGYINEQFF. DNA for the CDR3: TGTGCCAGCAGCACGCCCTTCCGGGAGGGTTATATCAATGAGCAGTTCTTC.

This clone came up a few times. CDR3 sequence reads: CASSGGLEETQYF. The DNA of the CDR3 is TGTGCCAGCAGTGGGGGACTAGAAGAGACCCAGTACTTC. The rearrangement joins TRBV28 to TRBJ2-5; 8 bases are a match to TRBD2. The CDR3 totals 13 residues. Trimming at V came to 5 bases and at J to 3 bases, leaving 2 bases not matched to a gene. Germline values: CDR1 MDHEN, CDR2 SYDVKM.

This chain joins TRBV5-6 and TRBJ2-5; maybe TRBD1 (5 bases). Germline V gives CDR1 SGHDT, CDR2 YYEEEE. The CDR3 sequence is 14 residues long. With 0 bases removed from V and 5 bases from J, the gap between germline ends came to 11 bases. CDR3 in DNA: TGTGCCAGCAGCTTGGGAAGGGGCGGTGAGACCCAGTACTTC. It specifies CASSLGRGGETQYF.

The V and J genes are TRBV11-2 and TRBJ2-2; 7 positions agree with TRBD1. CDR1 is SGHAT and CDR2 is FQNNGV in the germline V gene. J was trimmed by 7 bases and V by 1 base; bases with no gene match: 6. This CDR3 is built from 15 residues. The CDR3 sequence is CASSLVRGRGGELFF. For the CDR3, the DNA is TGTGCCAGCAGCTTAGTTAGGGGGCGCGGCGGGGAGCTGTTTTTT. Drawing the rest from reference TRBV11-2 and TRBJ2-2, the complete variable domain is EAGVAQSPRYKIIEKRQSVAFWCNPISGHATLYWYQQILGQGPKLLIQFQNNGVVDDSQLPKDRFSAERLKGVDSTLKIQPAKLEDSAVYLCASSLVRGRGGELFFGEGSRLTVL.

This chain uses TRBV3-1 (or the pseudogene TRBV3-2) with TRBJ1-2; D is ambiguous. This CDR3 comprises 14 residues. Germline CDR1 reads LGHDT; CDR2 reads YNNKEL (reference sequence). The V end lost 2 bases, the J end lost 4 bases, and 11 bases lay between the germline ends. For the CDR3, the DNA is TGTGCCAGCAGCCAACCCCCGGGATCCTATGGCTACACCTTC. This translates into CASSQPPGSYGYTF.

The V call is TRBV12-3 or TRBV12-4, the J call TRBJ1-1; D is unclear. The CDR3 runs 13 residues. The V end lost 7 bases, the J end lost 7 bases, and 16 bases lay between the germline ends. The CDR3 bases are TGTGCCAGCATTAGGAGGGAAACGGGTGAAGCTTTCTTT. As protein: CASIRRETGEAFF.

This chain joins TRBV7-6 and TRBJ1-5; 7 bases are a match to TRBD1. CDR3 length: 18 amino acids. CDR1 is SGHVS, CDR2 FNYEAQ, per germline. J gave up 2 bases and V 5 bases, and 15 bases lay outside the gene matches. The CDR3 DNA reads TGTGCCAGCAGCCCGCTACCCCCGAAGGGGGCGGGCAATCAGCCCCAGCATTTT. It yields the protein CASSPLPPKGAGNQPQHF.